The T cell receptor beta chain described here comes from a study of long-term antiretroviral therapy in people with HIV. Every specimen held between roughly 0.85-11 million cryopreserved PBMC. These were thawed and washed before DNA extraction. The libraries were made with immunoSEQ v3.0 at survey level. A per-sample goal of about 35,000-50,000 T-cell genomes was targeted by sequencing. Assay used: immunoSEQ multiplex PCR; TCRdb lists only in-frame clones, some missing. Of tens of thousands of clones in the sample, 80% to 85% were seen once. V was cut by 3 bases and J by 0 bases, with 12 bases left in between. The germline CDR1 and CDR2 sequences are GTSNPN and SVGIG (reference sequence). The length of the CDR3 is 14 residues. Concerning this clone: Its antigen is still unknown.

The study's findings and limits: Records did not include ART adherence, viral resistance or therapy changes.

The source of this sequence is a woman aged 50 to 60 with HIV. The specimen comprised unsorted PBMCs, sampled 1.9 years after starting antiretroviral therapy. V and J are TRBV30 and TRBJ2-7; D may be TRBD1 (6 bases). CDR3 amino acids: CAWSKQGNSYEQYF. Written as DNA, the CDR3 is TGTGCCTGGAGCAAACAGGGCAACTCCTACGAGCAGTACTTC.